This T cell receptor (beta chain) was observed in a study of blood T cell repertoires in COVID-19. Study summary: The cDNA or gDNA used as material had been derived from T cells, B-cell-depleted T cells, or PBMCs.

The CDR3 is 14 amino acids. Trimming removed 3 bases at V and 2 bases at J, with 12 bases between. Germline CDR1 and CDR2: SGHRS and YFSETQ. Assay used: immunoSEQ multiplex PCR; TCRdb lists only in-frame clones, some missing. Of around 370,000 clones listed, more than 70% are singletons. Adults between roughly 18 and 100 years of age took part from about two dozen US areas. Clinical histories supplied by participants themselves formed the basis of cohort assignment. The chain uses TRBV5-1 and TRBJ2-7, with a weak D call TRBD2 (7 bases). The specimen was PBMCs or T cells enriched from blood (not recorded which). The clonotype was recovered from a woman under 30 who had recovered from COVID-19. The CDR3 here is CASSWGGQTYEQYF. CDR3 DNA sequence: TGCGCCAGCAGCTGGGGGGGACAAACCTACGAGCAGTACTTC.